This T cell receptor (beta chain) comes out of a study of CD8+ T cells in alopecia areata. Trimming pared 7 bases from V and 7 bases from J, leaving 14 bases between. The CDR3 totals 13 residues. From germline, CDR1 is SGHTA and CDR2 FQGNSA. Collection of lesional scalp punch biopsies and peripheral blood was performed in alopecia areata patients. Once RNA had been extracted, it was reverse transcribed into cDNA to act as the sequencing template. Generated by immunoSEQ multiplex PCR, the TCRdb table keeps only in-frame clones and is missing some. The data show 250,000 or so clones, under 80% seen once.

This sequence was found in a human donor with alopecia areata. The sample consisted of CD4+ T cells sorted from blood, taken at week 0. The chain recombines TRBV7-2 with TRBJ2-1; a weak D match, TRBD2 (6 bases). CDR3 DNA: TGTGCCAGCAAGGGGCGGGGTGAAAATGAGCAGTTCTTC. Translated: CASKGRGENEQFF.